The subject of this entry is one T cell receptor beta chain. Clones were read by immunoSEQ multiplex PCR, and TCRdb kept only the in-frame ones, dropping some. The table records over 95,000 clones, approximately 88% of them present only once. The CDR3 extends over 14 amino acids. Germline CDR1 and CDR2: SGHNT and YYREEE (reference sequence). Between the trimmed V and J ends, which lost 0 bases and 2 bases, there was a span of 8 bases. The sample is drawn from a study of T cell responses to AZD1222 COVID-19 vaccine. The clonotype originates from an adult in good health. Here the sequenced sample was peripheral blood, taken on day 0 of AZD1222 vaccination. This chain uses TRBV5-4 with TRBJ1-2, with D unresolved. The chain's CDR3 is CASSLDRDNYGYTF. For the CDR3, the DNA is TGTGCCAGCAGCTTGGACAGAGACAACTATGGCTACACCTTC.